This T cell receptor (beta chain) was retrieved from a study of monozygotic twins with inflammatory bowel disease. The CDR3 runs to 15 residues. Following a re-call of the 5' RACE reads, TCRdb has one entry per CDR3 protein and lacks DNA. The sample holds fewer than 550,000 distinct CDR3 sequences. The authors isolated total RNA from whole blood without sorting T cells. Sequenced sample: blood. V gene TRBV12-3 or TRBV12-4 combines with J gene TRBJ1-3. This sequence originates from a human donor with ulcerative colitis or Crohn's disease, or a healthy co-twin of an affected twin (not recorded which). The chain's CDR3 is CASSLAVPSGNTIYF.